A single count supports the clone carrying this T cell receptor beta chain. This sample was taken from a study of blood T cell repertoires in COVID-19. Study information: Acute-phase and convalescent COVID-19 samples originated in the United States, Italy and Spain. PBMCs, B-cell-depleted T cells, or T cells were the source of the cDNA or gDNA that made up the material.

Germline V gives CDR1 SNHLY, CDR2 FYNNEI. V lost 4 bases, J lost 7 bases, and 8 bases stayed unmatched. The CDR3 length is 15 residues. Clones were read by immunoSEQ multiplex PCR, and TCRdb kept only the in-frame ones, dropping some. The data show around 130,000 clones, under 90% seen once. Sequences were obtained from peripheral blood. V gene TRBV2 combines with J gene TRBJ2-2, with 8 bases lining up with TRBD1. The sequence came from a woman in her fifties or sixties with acute or convalescent COVID-19. In DNA, the CDR3 is TGTGCCAGCAGTGGATCGCAGGGGGCTAACGGGGAGCTGTTTTTT. This encodes CASSGSQGANGELFF.